Listed below are T cell receptor beta chains from one sample, sequenced in a study of blood T cell repertoires in COVID-19. Profiled with immunoSEQ multiplex PCR; TCRdb holds only in-frame clones, not every one. Of some 110,000 clones listed, 70% to 80% are singletons. The source material was peripheral blood. The origin of the receptors is a man between 65 and 79 years old with acute or convalescent COVID-19. Both conserved end residues are part of each CDR3.

v_call cdr3_aa
TRBV7-9 CASSLVGISYEQYF
TRBV27 CASSFSGTFYEQYF
TRBV9 CASSARLAGDGEQFF
TRBV2 CASSVAQGSTDTQYF
TRBV27 CASSLTVNTEAFF
TRBV28 CASSLGTAQGTEAFF
TRBV7-2 CASSPRTASSGNTIYF
TRBV9 CASSDGTGGIGYGYTF
TRBV28 CASSVGTGAYGYTF
TRBV5-1 CASSLARTSGSYEQYF
TRBV4-2 CASSPKVDRVYSGNTIYF
TRBV6-5 CASSYAGGGTDTQYF
TRBV30 CAWALTYNEKLFF
TRBV19 CASSQTGSYEQYF
TRBV7-9 CASRPSGRAGNEQFF
TRBV5-1 CASKGGTGPYEQYF
TRBV7-3 CASSLSGTGTSGTAGELFF
TRBV30 CAWRAQGSASNQPQHF
TRBV9 CASTRTAPQHF
TRBV28 CASSSHSGSPNEQFF
TRBV6-5 CASSYSGGEDTQYF